Listed below are T cell receptor beta chains from one sample, sequenced in a study of shared clonotypes between healthy human individuals. The protocol was immunoSEQ multiplex PCR, while the TCRdb copy is restricted to in-frame clones and leaves out a portion. This sample has a few hundred thousand clones; around 95% occur once, and the top ten carry about 0.11%. Sequenced input: naive CD8+ T cells sorted from blood. The receptors derive from a woman in her 30s in good health. Each CDR3 is given with its conserved first and last residue. D genes are given only for firm matches. Expanded clones get a size class; other rows say once, few or many, or leave the size out.

NA	TRBV13	TRBJ2-7	NA	TGTGCCAGCAGCTTAGGCGGCGGCTCCTACGAGCAGTACTTC	CASSLGGGSYEQYF
NA	TRBV18	TRBJ2-7	NA	TGTGCCAGCTCACCACCGGACATCTCCTACGAGCAGTACTTC	CASSPPDISYEQYF
NA	TRBV7-9	TRBJ2-1	NA	TGTGCCAGCAGCTTAGTTCGTCTAGCGAACATCAATGAGCAGTTCTTC	CASSLVRLANINEQFF
NA	TRBV27	TRBJ1-4	NA	TGTGCCAGCACCATGGTCCAGGGTAGTGAAAAACTGTTTTTT	CASTMVQGSEKLFF
TRBD2	TRBV25-1	TRBJ2-5	NA	TGTGCCAGCAGTGAACCCCACGTGCGGGAGGCGGGAGAGACCCAGTACTTC	CASSEPHVREAGETQYF
NA	TRBV7-9	TRBJ1-1	NA	TGTGCCAGCAGCTCTGTGACAGAAATGAACACTGAAGCTTTCTTT	CASSSVTEMNTEAFF
NA	TRBV7-9	TRBJ1-1	NA	TGTGCCAGCAGCTTAGGACTCGCTGAAGCTTTCTTT	CASSLGLAEAFF
TRBD1	TRBV28	TRBJ1-2	NA	TGTGCCAGCACCCAGACAGGGGACAACTATGGCTACACCTTC	CASTQTGDNYGYTF
TRBD2	TRBV6-5	TRBJ2-7	NA	TGTGCCAGCAGTCCTGATATAGCGGGAGGGGTCGAGCAGTACTTC	CASSPDIAGGVEQYF
NA	TRBV28	TRBJ1-1	NA	TGTGCCAGCAGTCAGGGGTTTCACACTGAAGCTTTCTTT	CASSQGFHTEAFF
TRBD2	TRBV6-1	TRBJ2-7	NA	TGTGCCAGCAGTGAAGTGAGGCTAGCGGGAGGGTTCTCCTACGAGCAGTACTTC	CASSEVRLAGGFSYEQYF
TRBD1	TRBV27	TRBJ2-2	NA	TGTGCCAGCAGAGGACAGGGGGCTTCCACCGGGGAGCTGTTTTTT	CASRGQGASTGELFF
TRBD1	TRBV27	TRBJ2-7	NA	TGTGCCAGCAGTTCCGTTGGGACAGGGGTCGAGCAGTACTTC	CASSSVGTGVEQYF
NA	TRBV11-2	TRBJ2-7	NA	TGTGCCAGCAGCTCTCTCTTGAGGGACCCAGCCTACGAGCAGTACTTC	CASSSLLRDPAYEQYF
TRBD1	TRBV9	TRBJ2-7	NA	TGTGCCAGCAGCGAAACGGGACAGGGCTCCTACGAGCAGTACTTC	CASSETGQGSYEQYF
NA	TRBV7-8	TRBJ2-1	NA	TGTGCCAGCAGCTTCACCGGCTCCTACAATGAGCAGTTCTTC	CASSFTGSYNEQFF
NA	TRBV6-1	TRBJ1-1	NA	TGTGCCAGCAGTGAACAAGGGGGGGTCACTGAAGCTTTCTTT	CASSEQGGVTEAFF
TRBD1	TRBV5-1	TRBJ1-2	NA	TGCGCCAGCAGCTTCATGGTGGACAGGGGGCATGGCTACACCTTC	CASSFMVDRGHGYTF
TRBD2	TRBV9	TRBJ2-3	NA	TGTGCCAGCAGCGTAGGGACTAGCGTATACACAGATACGCAGTATTTT	CASSVGTSVYTDTQYF
TRBD1	TRBV10-2	TRBJ2-2	NA	TGCGCCAGCAGTGGTCGGGACAGGGATGATCACACCGGGGAGCTGTTTTTT	CASSGRDRDDHTGELFF
TRBD2	TRBV28	TRBJ2-2	NA	TGTGCCAGCAGTCCAGGGACTAGCGCTAACACCGGGGAGCTGTTTTTT	CASSPGTSANTGELFF
TRBD2	TRBV19	TRBJ2-2	NA	TGTGCCAGTAGTATACGGAGGTCTAGCGGGAGCACCGGGGAGCTGTTTTTT	CASSIRRSSGSTGELFF
NA	TRBV5-1	TRBJ2-1	NA	TGCGCCAGCAGCCTGATGGAGGATGAGCAGTTCTTC	CASSLMEDEQFF
TRBD1	TRBV28	TRBJ2-5	NA	TGTGCCAGCAGTTTCGGGCTTGGACAGGCTCAAGAGACCCAGTACTTC	CASSFGLGQAQETQYF
NA	TRBV7-9	TRBJ2-2	NA	TGTGCCAGCGGCCCAGTTAGGGGAGAGACGAACACCGGGGAGCTGTTTTTT	CASGPVRGETNTGELFF
NA	TRBV29-1	TRBJ1-2	NA	TGCAGCGTTATCCAAGGCTACACCTTC	CSVIQGYTF
NA	TRBV5-6	TRBJ1-4	few	TGTGCCAGCAGCTTCGGGAGTAACGGACTGTTTTTT	CASSFGSNGLFF
TRBD1	TRBV6-6	TRBJ1-5	once	TGTGCCAGCAGGCCCCAGGGGGCAAATCAGCCCCAGCATTTT	CASRPQGANQPQHF
NA	TRBV9	TRBJ2-3	NA	TGTGCCAGCAGCGTAGGGATGGACGTCGGCATCACAGATACGCAGTATTTT	CASSVGMDVGITDTQYF
TRBD1	TRBV29-1	TRBJ2-3	NA	TGCAGCGTTGAGACAGGGGCCCGCCATACGCAGTATTTT	CSVETGARHTQYF
NA	TRBV5-5	TRBJ2-5	NA	TGTGCCAGCAGCTTAGTAACTACCTCCCTAAAGACCCAGTACTTC	CASSLVTTSLKTQYF
NA	TRBV4-2	TRBJ1-1	once	TGTGCCAGCAGCCAAGAAGGTCTCCGACGAGATGAAGCTTTCTTT	CASSQEGLRRDEAFF
NA	TRBV6-5	TRBJ2-1	NA	TGTGCCAGCAGTTACTCGAACGGCGATGAGCAGTTCTTC	CASSYSNGDEQFF
NA	TRBV10-1	TRBJ1-1	NA	TGCGCCAGCAGTCGGGACGGACCGAACACTGAAGCTTTCTTT	CASSRDGPNTEAFF
TRBD1	TRBV27	TRBJ2-7	NA	TGTGCCAGCAGTTCCTCGGGGGACAGGGGTTCCTACGAGCAGTACTTC	CASSSSGDRGSYEQYF
NA	TRBV7-9	TRBJ1-4	NA	TGTGCCAGCCTTTCGGGCAGAGCGGAACTGTTTTTT	CASLSGRAELFF
NA	TRBV7-8	TRBJ2-7	NA	TGTGCCAGCAGCTTACTCTTTTACGGGTCCCCCTCCTACGAGCAGTACTTC	CASSLLFYGSPSYEQYF
NA	TRBV4-1	TRBJ2-3	NA	TGCGCCAGCAGCCAAGCGGAAACTAGCACAGATACGCAGTATTTT	CASSQAETSTDTQYF
TRBD1	TRBV28	TRBJ2-7	once	TGTGCCAGCAGTTCTCCGGGACAGGGGTCCTACGAGCAGTACTTC	CASSSPGQGSYEQYF
TRBD2	TRBV28	TRBJ2-1	NA	TGTGCCAGCAGCACGCTAGCGGGAGACCACAATGAGCAGTTCTTC	CASSTLAGDHNEQFF
TRBD2	TRBV10-3	TRBJ2-1	NA	TGTGCCATCAGTGAGTCGACAGAAGCTAGCGGGAGCCATGAGCAGTTCTTC	CAISESTEASGSHEQFF
NA	TRBV28	TRBJ1-5	NA	TGTGCCAGCAGAGGGTTTTATAGCAATCAGCCCCAGCATTTT	CASRGFYSNQPQHF
NA	TRBV27	TRBJ1-1	NA	TGTGCCAGCAGTTTCCATCACAGCGTTGGGGACACTGAAGCTTTCTTT	CASSFHHSVGDTEAFF
TRBD1	TRBV4-1	TRBJ1-1	NA	TGCGCCAGCAGCATCTCGACAGGGTTAGTCACTGAAGCTTTCTTT	CASSISTGLVTEAFF
TRBD1	TRBV27	TRBJ1-2	NA	TGTGCCAGCAGTATTACAGGGGGCCACCTCTATGGCTACACCTTC	CASSITGGHLYGYTF
TRBD2	TRBV29-1	TRBJ2-1	NA	TGCAGCGTTGAAGGTTGGACTAGCGGGAGATACAATGAGCAGTTCTTC	CSVEGWTSGRYNEQFF
NA	TRBV12-2	TRBJ2-1	NA	TGTGCAAGTCGCTTCACATCTCATGAGCAGTTCTTC	CASRFTSHEQFF